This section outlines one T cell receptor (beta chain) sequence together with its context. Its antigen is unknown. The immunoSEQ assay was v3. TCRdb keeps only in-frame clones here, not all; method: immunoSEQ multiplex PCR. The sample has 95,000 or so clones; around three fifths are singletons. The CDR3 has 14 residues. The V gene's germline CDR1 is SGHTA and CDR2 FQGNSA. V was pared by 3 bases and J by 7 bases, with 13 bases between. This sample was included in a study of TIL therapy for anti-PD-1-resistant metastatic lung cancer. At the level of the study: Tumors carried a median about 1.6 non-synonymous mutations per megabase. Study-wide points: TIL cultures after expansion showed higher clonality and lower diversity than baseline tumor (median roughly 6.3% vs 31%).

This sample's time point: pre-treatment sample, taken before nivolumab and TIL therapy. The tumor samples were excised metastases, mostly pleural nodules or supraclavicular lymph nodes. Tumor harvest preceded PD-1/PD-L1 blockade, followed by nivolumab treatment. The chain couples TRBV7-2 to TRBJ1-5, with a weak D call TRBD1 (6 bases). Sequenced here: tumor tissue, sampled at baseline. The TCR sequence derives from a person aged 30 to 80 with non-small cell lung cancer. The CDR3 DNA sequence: TGTGCCAGCAGCTTCGCAGTGGGGGCCCAGCCCCAGCATTTT. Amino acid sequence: CASSFAVGAQPQHF.